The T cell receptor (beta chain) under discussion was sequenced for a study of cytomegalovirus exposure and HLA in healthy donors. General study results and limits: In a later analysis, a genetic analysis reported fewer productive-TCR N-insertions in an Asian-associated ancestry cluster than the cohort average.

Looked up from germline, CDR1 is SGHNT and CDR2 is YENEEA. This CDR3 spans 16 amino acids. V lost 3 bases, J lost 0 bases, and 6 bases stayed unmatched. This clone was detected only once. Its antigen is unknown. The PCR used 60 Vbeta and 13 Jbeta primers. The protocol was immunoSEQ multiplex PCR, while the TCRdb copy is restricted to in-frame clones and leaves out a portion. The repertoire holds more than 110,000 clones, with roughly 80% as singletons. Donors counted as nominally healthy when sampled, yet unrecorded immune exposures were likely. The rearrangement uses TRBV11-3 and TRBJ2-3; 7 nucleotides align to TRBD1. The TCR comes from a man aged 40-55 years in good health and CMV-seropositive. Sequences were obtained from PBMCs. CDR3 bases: TGTGCCAGCAGCTTTATAGGACAGGCTAGCACAGATACGCAGTATTTT. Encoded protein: CASSFIGQASTDTQYF.